The 17 T cell receptor beta chains below all came from one sample that was sequenced in a study of vaccination effects on CD4 cells after COVID-19. These receptors' targets are unknown. Cultured cells yielded isolated CD4+ T cells after approximately nine days. A PCR test confirmed that the person had SARS-CoV-2 infection between March and December 2020. Two doses of either BNT162b2 or mRNA-1273 were given to each participant. Using immunoSEQ multiplex PCR, the repertoire was profiled, and TCRdb retains in-frame clones only, with some absent. Among 30,000 to 35,000 clones listed, roughly four fifths were seen once. The input for sequencing was CD4+ T cells from PBMCs cultured without peptide, taken after COVID-19 vaccination. These receptors all come from a human donor who had a prior SARS-CoV-2 infection.

The genes are TRBV5-1 and TRBJ1-1; D might be TRBD1 (6 bases). CDR3 size: 18 residues. Looked up from germline, CDR1 is SGHRS and CDR2 is YFSETQ. The V and J ends lost 4 bases and 1 base respectively, with 23 bases between them. The CDR3 DNA follows: TGCGCCAGCAGCCGGGCGGAGGCGGGGGGCCCAAGGAACACTGAAGCTTTCTTT. As protein: CASSRAEAGGPRNTEAFF.

The table lists this clone with a few counts. The V call is TRBV6-5, the J call TRBJ1-5; D not resolved. Trimming removed 4 bases from V and 0 bases from J, with 13 bases in between. The CDR3 sequence is 16 residues long. CDR1 and CDR2 (germline): MNHEY, SVGAGI. This CDR3 reads CASSFLKDASNQPQHF. DNA of the CDR3: TGTGCCAGCAGTTTCCTAAAGGACGCTAGCAATCAGCCCCAGCATTTT.

This CDR3 is CASSSHDRFSGNTIYF. The CDR3, as DNA: TGTGCCAGCAGTTCCCACGACAGGTTCTCTGGAAACACCATATATTTT. This sequence joins TRBV28 and TRBJ1-3; perhaps TRBD1 as D (6 bases). The CDR3 has 16 amino acids. The V gene lost 4 bases and the J gene lost 0 bases, with 13 bases spanning the gap. The germline gives CDR1 MDHEN, CDR2 SYDVKM.

The rearrangement joins TRBV27 to TRBJ2-6; D gene ambiguous. Germline V gene data show CDR1 as MNHEY and CDR2 as SMNVEV (reference sequence). V was shortened by 6 bases and J by 0 bases, with 12 bases between the two germline ends. CDR3 length equals 16 residues. CDR3 protein: CASSPRQSSGANVLTF. Here the CDR3 DNA reads TGTGCCAGCAGCCCCCGACAATCCTCTGGGGCCAACGTCCTGACTTTC. Filled out from reference TRBV27 and TRBJ2-6, the complete variable domain reads EAQVTQNPRYLITVTGKKLTVTCSQNMNHEYMSWYRQDPGLGLRQIYYSMNVEVTDKGDVPEGYKVSRKEKRNFPLILESPSPNQTSLYFCASSPRQSSGANVLTFGAGSRLTVL.

This chain links TRBV5-1 with TRBJ1-1, with D hard to call. V was clipped by 1 base and J by 4 bases, with 14 bases between them. The CDR3 covers 15 residues. The germline V gene has CDR1 SGHRS and CDR2 YFSETQ. In DNA, the CDR3 is TGCGCCAGCAGCTTGTTACCCAATTGGGGCACTGAAGCTTTCTTT. It encodes CASSLLPNWGTEAFF.

This chain uses TRBV7-2 with TRBJ1-4, with no clear D. The CDR3 is made up of 16 amino acids. The V gene lost 1 base and the J gene lost 3 bases, with 12 bases spanning the gap. The germline CDR1 and CDR2 sequences are SGHTA and FQGNSA. For the CDR3, the DNA is TGTGCCAGCAGCTTAGTAGTGGGGTCACCTAATGAAAAACTGTTTTTT. The encoded protein is CASSLVVGSPNEKLFF.

This clone was seen only a few times. The chain links TRBV19 to TRBJ2-3; TRBD2 agrees at 7 bases. Germline V gives CDR1 LNHDA, CDR2 SQIVND (reference sequence). The CDR3 runs to 14 residues. J gave up 2 bases and V 9 bases, and 8 bases lay outside the gene matches. The CDR3 sequence is CASQPGLLTDTQYF. The CDR3 DNA reads as TGTGCCAGCCAACCGGGACTACTCACAGATACGCAGTATTTT. Complete variable domain (other parts from reference TRBV19 and TRBJ2-3): DGGITQSPKYLFRKEGQNVTLSCEQNLNHDAMYWYRQDPGQGLRLIYYSQIVNDFQKGDIAEGYSVSREKKESFPLTVTSAQKNPTAFYLCASQPGLLTDTQYFGPGTRLTVL.

The chain has TRBV5-6 and TRBJ2-4, with D unclear. Germline CDR1 and CDR2: SGHDT and YYEEEE. V lost 0 bases to trimming and J lost 0 bases, with 13 bases between them. The CDR3 sequence is 17 residues long. The CDR3 protein is CASSLAIGGRAKNIQYF. The CDR3 bases are TGTGCCAGCAGCTTGGCGATTGGTGGCAGAGCCAAAAACATTCAGTACTTC.

The chain is built from TRBV6-6 and TRBJ2-7, with a tentative D call TRBD1 (6 bases). The CDR3 is made up of 16 amino acids. Germline CDR1 and CDR2: MNHNY and SVGAGI (reference sequence). With 5 bases removed from V and 1 base from J, the gap between germline ends came to 18 bases. Here the CDR3 reads CASSVLDSIVSYEQYF. The CDR3 coding sequence is TGTGCCAGCAGTGTCTTGGACAGTATAGTGTCCTACGAGCAGTACTTC.

In its sample, this clone was seen once. The chain is built from TRBV9 and TRBJ2-1, with D perhaps matching TRBD1 (6 bases). The germline CDR1 and CDR2 sequences are SGDLS and YYNGEE. The V gene lost 7 bases and the J gene lost 4 bases, with 15 bases spanning the gap. CDR3 length: 14 residues. CDR3 sequence: CASSRQGNYNEQFF. The CDR3 nucleotides read TGTGCCAGCTCCAGGCAGGGGAATTACAATGAGCAGTTCTTC.

The rearrangement uses TRBV27 and TRBJ1-1, with D perhaps TRBD1 (6 bases). CDR1 and CDR2 from the germline V gene are MNHEY and SMNVEV (reference sequence). V was shortened by 1 base and J by 4 bases, with 16 bases between the two germline ends. The CDR3 has 16 amino acids. CDR3 region: CASSLWGAGVITEAFF. The DNA of the CDR3 is TGTGCCAGCAGTTTATGGGGGGCGGGGGTGATCACTGAAGCTTTCTTT.

The chain uses TRBV11-2 and TRBJ2-3, with D maybe TRBD2 (6 bases). This CDR3 has 14 amino acids. The germline V gene has CDR1 SGHAT and CDR2 FQNNGV. Trimming cost V 7 bases and J 3 bases, with 14 bases left between them. CDR3 sequence: CASKITRGTDTQYF. In DNA form, the CDR3 reads TGTGCCAGCAAAATCACGCGGGGTACAGATACGCAGTATTTT.

This chain links TRBV11-2 with TRBJ2-3; a possible D gene is TRBD1 (6 bases). Germline-derived CDR1 and CDR2 are SGHAT and FQNNGV. V lost 4 bases, J lost 0 bases, and 14 bases lay in between. This CDR3 region has 16 residues. In DNA form, the CDR3 reads TGTGCCAGCAGCTCCGGCGGACAGCGGAGCACAGATACGCAGTATTTT. Translated: CASSSGGQRSTDTQYF.

The gene calls are TRBV11-3 and TRBJ2-1, with TRBD2 as a possible D gene (6 bases). Trimming took 4 bases from V and 13 from J, leaving 17 bases between them. In germline, CDR1 is SGHNT, CDR2 YENEEA. This CDR3 has 13 amino acids. The CDR3 region has the DNA TGTGCCAGCAGCTCCGGGGACTGGGGATATCAGTTCTTC. As protein: CASSSGDWGYQFF.

The rearrangement uses TRBV7-6 and TRBJ1-6, with D unresolved. Trimming removed 5 bases at V and 3 bases at J, with 8 bases between. The CDR3 has 14 amino acids. CDR1 SGHVS and CDR2 FNYEAQ come from the germline V gene. Here the CDR3 DNA reads TGTGCCAGCAGCCTGACAAGCTATAATTCACCCCTCCACTTT. This encodes CASSLTSYNSPLHF.

The chain has TRBV6-1 and TRBJ2-2, with D hard to call. The germline CDR1 and CDR2 sequences are MNHNS and SASEGT. With 2 bases removed from V and 6 bases from J, the gap between germline ends came to 10 bases. This CDR3 region has 14 residues. The CDR3 reads CASSESRAAGELFF. In DNA form, the CDR3 reads TGTGCCAGCAGTGAAAGTAGGGCCGCCGGGGAGCTGTTTTTT.

This chain uses TRBV7-8 with TRBJ1-5; weak D call: TRBD1 (6 bases). The germline V gene encodes CDR1 SGHVS and CDR2 FQNEAQ. V gave up 5 bases and J gave up 0 bases, with 14 bases separating them. The CDR3 covers 16 residues. In DNA form, the CDR3 reads TGTGCCAGCAGCACGAAAACAGGGACTAGCAATCAGCCCCAGCATTTT. The encoded protein is CASSTKTGTSNQPQHF.